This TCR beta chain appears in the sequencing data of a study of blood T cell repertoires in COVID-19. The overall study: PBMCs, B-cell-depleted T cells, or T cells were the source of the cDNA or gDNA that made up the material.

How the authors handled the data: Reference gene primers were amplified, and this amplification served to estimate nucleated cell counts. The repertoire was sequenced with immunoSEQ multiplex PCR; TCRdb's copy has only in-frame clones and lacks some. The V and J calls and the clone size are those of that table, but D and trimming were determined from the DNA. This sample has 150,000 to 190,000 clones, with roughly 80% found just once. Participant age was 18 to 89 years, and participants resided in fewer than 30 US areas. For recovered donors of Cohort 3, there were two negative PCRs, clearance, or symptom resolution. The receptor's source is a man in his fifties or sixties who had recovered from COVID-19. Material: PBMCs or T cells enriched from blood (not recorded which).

The chain's CDR3 is CASSKVRGLEDSNQPQHF. The CDR3 region has the DNA TGTGCCAGCAGCAAAGTACGGGGTCTGGAAGATAGCAATCAGCCCCAGCATTTT. The gene calls are TRBV21-1 and TRBJ1-5. TRBV21-1 is a pseudogene segment. This CDR3 region has 18 residues.